This entry lists 23 T cell receptor beta chains sequenced from one sample in a study of blood T cells in healthy people across ages. A second PCR of 7 to 11 cycles used a sample-barcoded 5' primer and a J-beta primer mix. One entry per CDR3 protein results from TCRdb running MiXCR on the 5' RACE reads. The sample carries 600,000 to 850,000 distinct CDR3 sequences, roughly 43% recorded once. The sequenced material came from blood. These receptors were obtained from a woman aged 55-70 years in good health.

Many counts were recorded for this clonotype. This chain uses TRBV29-1 with TRBJ2-1; possible D gene TRBD2, 5 bases. Germline CDR1 SQVTM, CDR2 ANQGSEA. V shed 2 bases and J shed 0 bases, with 8 bases lying between them. The CDR3 covers 14 residues. CDR3 loop: CSVEPRDSYNEQFF. The DNA for the CDR3 is TGCAGCGTTGAACCCCGGGACTCCTACAATGAGCAGTTCTTC.

As regards this clonotype: The junction does not match germline at one end; this may be a read error. V gene TRBV15 combines with J gene TRBJ1-2; the D is unclear. CDR1 is LNHNV, CDR2 YYDKDF, per germline (reference sequence). The CDR3 spans 13 residues. CDR3 coding DNA: TGTGCCACCAGCAGACCCCGGCTCTATGGTTACACCTTC. Protein sequence: CATSRPRLYGYTF. Together with reference TRBV15 and TRBJ1-2, the CDR3 gives the full variable domain: DAMVIQNPRYQVTQFGKPVTLSCSQTLNHNVMYWYQQKSSQAPKLLFHYYDKDFNNEADTPDNFQSRRPNTSFCFLDIRSPGLGDTAMYLCATSRPRLYGYTFGSGTRLTVV.

V and J are TRBV4-1 and TRBJ2-7; 8 bases map to TRBD2. The V gene end was trimmed by 3 bases and the J gene end by 3 bases; junction bases not matched to a gene: 16. The length of the CDR3 is 18 residues. Germline values: CDR1 MGHRA, CDR2 YSYEKL. This chain's CDR3 is CASSQVLLGPAGDYEQYF. CDR3 DNA: TGCGCCAGCAGCCAGGTACTCCTAGGACCAGCGGGGGACTACGAGCAGTACTTC.

This sequence joins TRBV29-1 and TRBJ2-7; the D gene is possibly TRBD1 (5 bases). The DNA matches TRBJ2-5 better at its end, which makes the J call doubtful. Germline assignment: CDR1 SQVTM and CDR2 ANQGSEA. CDR3 length equals 13 residues. CDR3 protein: CSVEAFQGETQYF. The CDR3 nucleotides read TGCAGCGTTGAAGCGTTTCAGGGCGAGACCCAGTACTTC.

The table lists this clonotype with a few counts. This chain's CDR3 is CATSDPGLAGAGNEQFF. For the CDR3, the DNA is TGTGCCACCAGTGATCCGGGACTAGCGGGGGCTGGCAATGAGCAGTTCTTC. The chain uses TRBV24-1 and TRBJ2-1; 14 nucleotides line up with TRBD2. The length of the CDR3 is 17 residues. Germline V lookup: CDR1 KGHDR, CDR2 SFDVKD. V lost 3 bases to trimming and J lost 6 bases; unmatched junction nucleotides: 6.

This clonotype has a handful of counts. V usage is TRBV18 and J usage is TRBJ1-6, with a tentative D call TRBD1 (5 bases). The CDR3 has 15 residues. Germline V gene sequence: CDR1 KGHSH, CDR2 LQKENI. Trimming shortened V by 2 bases and J by 7 bases, and 12 bases separated the two germline ends. The chain's CDR3 is CASSPGTSANSPLHF. Written as DNA, the CDR3 is TGTGCCAGCTCACCAGGGACTAGCGCGAATTCACCCCTCCACTTT.

The chain joins TRBV13 to TRBJ1-6, with a weak D call TRBD1 (5 bases). The germline CDR1 and CDR2 sequences are PRHDT and FYEKMQ (reference sequence). This CDR3 is 17 amino acids long. With 5 bases removed from V and 0 bases from J, the gap between germline ends came to 14 bases. CDR3 loop: CASSTQGYRSYNSPLHF. In DNA form, the CDR3 reads TGTGCCAGCAGCACCCAGGGTTACCGCTCCTATAATTCACCCCTCCACTTT.

The V call is TRBV3-1, the J call TRBJ2-4; TRBD2 is a possible D gene (5 bases). The CDR3 extends over 15 amino acids. Germline V CDR1 and CDR2: LGHDT, YNNKEL (reference sequence). Trimming pared 0 bases from V and 8 bases from J, leaving 14 bases between. DNA for the CDR3: TGTGCCAGCAGCCAAGATATCAGCGGCGGTGACATTCAGTACTTC. Protein sequence: CASSQDISGGDIQYF.

This sequence joins TRBV27 and TRBJ2-3, with D perhaps being TRBD1 or TRBD2 (6 bases each). The V end was cut by 3 bases, the J end by 5 bases, with 12 bases between. Germline V CDR1 and CDR2: MNHEY, SMNVEV (reference sequence). This CDR3 has 14 residues. As DNA, the CDR3 is TGTGCCAGCAGTTTCGGGGGCTTCGGAGATACGCAGTATTTT. It encodes CASSFGGFGDTQYF.

This clonotype was seen a single time. J is TRBJ2-5 and V is TRBV2, with D hard to call. V lost 6 bases to trimming and J lost 1 base, with 12 bases between them. The CDR3 loop spans 14 amino acids. Germline V gives CDR1 SNHLY, CDR2 FYNNEI. CDR3 loop: CASSPSTTQETQYF. The CDR3 region has the DNA TGTGCCAGCAGCCCCTCAACTACCCAAGAGACCCAGTACTTC.

The rearrangement joins TRBV3-1 to TRBJ1-1; D may be TRBD1 (5 bases). V was trimmed by 4 bases and J by 1 base, leaving 13 bases between them. The V gene's germline CDR1 is LGHDT and CDR2 YNNKEL (reference sequence). The CDR3 is made up of 15 amino acids. The CDR3 protein is CASSLPQGGNTEAFF. The CDR3 DNA follows: TGTGCCAGCAGCCTCCCCCAGGGAGGGAACACTGAAGCTTTCTTT.

Only a few counts were recorded for this clonotype. The chain employs TRBV9 and TRBJ2-3, with TRBD2 identical over 9 bases. CDR1 is SGDLS, CDR2 YYNGEE, per germline. The V segment lost 1 base and the J segment 2 bases; nucleotides outside the gene matches: 5. The CDR3 runs to 16 residues. The DNA of the CDR3 is TGTGCCAGCAGCGTATTAGCGGGGGAAGTCACAGATACGCAGTATTTT. It is translated as CASSVLAGEVTDTQYF. Variable domain in full (rest from reference TRBV9 and TRBJ2-3): DSGVTQTPKHLITATGQRVTLRCSPRSGDLSVYWYQQSLDQGLQFLIQYYNGEERAKGNILERFSAQQFPDLHSELNLSSLELGDSALYFCASSVLAGEVTDTQYFGPGTRLTVL.

About this clonotype itself: Since a much larger clone is just one base distant, this may be a read error. The V gene is TRBV7-6, the J gene TRBJ2-1; the match to TRBD2 covers 11 bases. The CDR3 contains 16 residues. The germline CDR1 and CDR2 sequences are SGHVS and FNYEAQ. The CDR3 is CVSSPGTSGSYNEQFF. The CDR3 nucleotides are TGTGTCAGCAGTCCCGGGACTAGCGGCTCCTACAATGAGCAGTTCTTC.

The rearrangement uses TRBV4-3 and TRBJ2-1; D might be TRBD2 (6 bases). Trimming took off 0 bases at V and 0 bases at J, with 6 bases between the two ends. The germline V gene encodes CDR1 LGHNA and CDR2 YSLEER. This CDR3 contains 15 residues. The CDR3 loop reads CASSQETSSYNEQFF. CDR3 DNA: TGCGCCAGCAGCCAAGAGACTAGCTCCTACAATGAGCAGTTCTTC.

This sequence joins TRBV21-1 and TRBJ2-4; the table's D gene call, TRBD1, was not cross checked with the DNA. The DNA end is a closer match to TRBJ2-5, so the J assignment may be wrong. TRBV21-1 is a listed pseudogene. This CDR3 contains 12 residues. CDR3 in amino acids: CAPRDSKETQYF. CDR3 sequence (DNA): TGTGCCCCCAGGGACAGTAAAGAGACCCAGTACTTC.

This clonotype was seen only once. This CDR3 reads CSHGQITYNEQFF. The DNA of the CDR3 is TGCAGCCACGGACAGATAACCTACAATGAGCAGTTCTTC. This chain joins TRBV20-1 and TRBJ2-1, with D possibly matching TRBD1 (6 bases). The V gene's germline CDR1 is DFQATT and CDR2 SNEGSKA (reference sequence). The CDR3 sequence is 13 residues long.

This clonotype was detected only a few times. This chain uses TRBV10-3 with TRBJ2-2; maybe TRBD1 (5 bases). Trimming stripped 2 bases from V and 0 bases from J, with 7 bases between. Germline assignment: CDR1 ENHRY and CDR2 SYGVKD. The CDR3 totals 15 residues. In DNA form, the CDR3 reads TGTGCCATCAGTGAGGGGGCAGCGAACACCGGGGAGCTGTTTTTT. Amino acids: CAISEGAANTGELFF.

This chain links TRBV15 with TRBJ2-3; tentatively, D is TRBD1 (6 bases). V lost 0 bases and J lost 2, with 12 bases in between. This CDR3 comprises 16 residues. In germline, CDR1 is LNHNV, CDR2 YYDKDF (reference sequence). The CDR3 sequence is CATSRDTGISTDTQYF. Written as DNA, the CDR3 is TGTGCCACCAGCAGAGATACAGGGATCTCCACAGATACGCAGTATTTT. Together with reference TRBV15 and TRBJ2-3, the CDR3 gives the full variable domain: DAMVIQNPRYQVTQFGKPVTLSCSQTLNHNVMYWYQQKSSQAPKLLFHYYDKDFNNEADTPDNFQSRRPNTSFCFLDIRSPGLGDTAMYLCATSRDTGISTDTQYFGPGTRLTVL.

V is TRBV15 and J is TRBJ2-1; D remains unclear. The length of the CDR3 is 14 residues. The V end lost 0 bases, the J end lost 4 bases, and 7 bases lay between the germline ends. The germline V gene has CDR1 LNHNV and CDR2 YYDKDF (reference sequence). The CDR3 sequence is CATSRDRTYNEQFF. DNA of the CDR3: TGTGCCACCAGCAGAGATAGGACGTACAATGAGCAGTTCTTC.

The count of this clonotype is one. The chain couples TRBV7-2 to TRBJ1-2, with no clear D. With 5 bases removed from V and 5 bases from J, the gap between germline ends came to 12 bases. Germline V gene lookup returns CDR1 SGHTA and CDR2 FQGNSA. The length of the CDR3 is 13 residues. The chain's CDR3 is CASSPRTTYGYTF. CDR3 sequence (DNA): TGTGCCAGCAGCCCTCGAACAACTTATGGCTACACCTTC. Based on the CDR3 plus reference TRBV7-2 and TRBJ1-2, the full variable domain is GAGVSQSPSNKVTEKGKDVELRCDPISGHTALYWYRQSLGQGLEFLIYFQGNSAPDKSGLPSDRFSAERTGGSVSTLTIQRTQQEDSAVYLCASSPRTTYGYTFGSGTRLTVV.

This chain joins TRBV27 and TRBJ1-2, with D perhaps matching TRBD1 (6 bases). Per germline, CDR1 MNHEY and CDR2 SMNVEV (reference sequence). V lost 6 bases to trimming and J lost 6 bases, with 11 bases between them. CDR3 length: 12 amino acids. CDR3 protein: CASRTGVDGYTF. CDR3 DNA: TGTGCCAGCAGGACAGGCGTCGATGGCTACACCTTC.

In this sample, this clonotype turned up once. The rearrangement uses TRBV11-2 and TRBJ2-1; no firm D call. Germline V gene lookup returns CDR1 SGHAT and CDR2 FQNNGV. The CDR3 runs to 14 residues. Trimming removed 5 bases at V and 7 bases at J, with 15 bases between. CDR3 bases: TGTGCCAGCAGCCCCCACCGGTCTCCTAATGAGCAGTTCTTC. Translated, it gives CASSPHRSPNEQFF. Supplemented by reference TRBV11-2 and TRBJ2-1, the full variable domain reads EAGVAQSPRYKIIEKRQSVAFWCNPISGHATLYWYQQILGQGPKLLIQFQNNGVVDDSQLPKDRFSAERLKGVDSTLKIQPAKLEDSAVYLCASSPHRSPNEQFFGPGTRLTVL.

This chain uses TRBV6-1 with TRBJ2-5; D not certain. V lost 3 bases to trimming and J lost 4 bases, with 12 bases between them. The CDR3 is made up of 14 amino acids. In germline, CDR1 is MNHNS, CDR2 SASEGT. CDR3 bases: TGTGCCAGCAGTGACAACAGTGGGTTAGAGACCCAGTACTTC. Residues: CASSDNSGLETQYF.